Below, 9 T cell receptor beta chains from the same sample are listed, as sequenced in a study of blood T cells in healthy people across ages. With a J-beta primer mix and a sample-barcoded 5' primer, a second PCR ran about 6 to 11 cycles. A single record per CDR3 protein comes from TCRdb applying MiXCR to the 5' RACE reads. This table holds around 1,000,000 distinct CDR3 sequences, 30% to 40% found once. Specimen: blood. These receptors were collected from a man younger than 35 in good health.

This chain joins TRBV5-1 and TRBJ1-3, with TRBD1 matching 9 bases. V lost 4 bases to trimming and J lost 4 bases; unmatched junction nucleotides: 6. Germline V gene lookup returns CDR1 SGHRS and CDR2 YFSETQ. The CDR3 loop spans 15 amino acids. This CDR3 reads CASSVGQGLGNTIYF. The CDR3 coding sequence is TGCGCCAGCAGCGTGGGACAGGGCCTAGGAAACACCATATATTTT.

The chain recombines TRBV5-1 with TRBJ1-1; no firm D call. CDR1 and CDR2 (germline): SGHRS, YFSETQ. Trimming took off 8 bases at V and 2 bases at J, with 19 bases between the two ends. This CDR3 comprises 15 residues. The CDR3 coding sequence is TGCGCCAGTCATCCCCAGGCAGGCGCAAACACTGAAGCTTTCTTT. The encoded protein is CASHPQAGANTEAFF.

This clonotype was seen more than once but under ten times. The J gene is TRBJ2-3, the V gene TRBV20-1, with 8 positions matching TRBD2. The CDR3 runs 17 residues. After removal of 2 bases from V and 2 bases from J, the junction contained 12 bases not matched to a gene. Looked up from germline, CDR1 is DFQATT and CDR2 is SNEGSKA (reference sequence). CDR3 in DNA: TGCAGTGCTAGAATTGAGGCTAGCGGGTTGCTCACAGATACGCAGTATTTT. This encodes CSARIEASGLLTDTQYF.

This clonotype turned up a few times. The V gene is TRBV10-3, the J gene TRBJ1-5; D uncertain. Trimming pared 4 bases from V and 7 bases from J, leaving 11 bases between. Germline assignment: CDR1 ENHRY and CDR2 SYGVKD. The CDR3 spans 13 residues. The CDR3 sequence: CAISGQSGQPQHF. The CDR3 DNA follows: TGTGCCATCAGTGGCCAATCGGGGCAGCCCCAGCATTTT.

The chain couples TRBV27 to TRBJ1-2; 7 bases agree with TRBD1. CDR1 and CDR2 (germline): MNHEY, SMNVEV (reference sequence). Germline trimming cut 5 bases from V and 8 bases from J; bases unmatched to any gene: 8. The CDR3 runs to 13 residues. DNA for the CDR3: TGTGCCAGCAGTCCCCGACAGGGCAGGGGCTACACCTTC. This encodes CASSPRQGRGYTF.

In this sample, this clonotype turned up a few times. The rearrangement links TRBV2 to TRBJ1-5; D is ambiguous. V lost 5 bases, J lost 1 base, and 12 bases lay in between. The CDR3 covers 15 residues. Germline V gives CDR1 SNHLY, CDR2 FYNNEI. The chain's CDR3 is CASSQDSVSNQPQHF. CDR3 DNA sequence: TGTGCCAGCAGTCAAGATAGCGTCAGCAATCAGCCCCAGCATTTT.

In DNA form, the CDR3 reads TGCAGTGCCATAGTGTGGACTAGCGGGGGGGCGTACCGTGGGAATGAGCAGTACTTC. Protein: CSAIVWTSGGAYRGNEQYF. The J gene is TRBJ2-5, the V gene TRBV20-1, with 15 bases that match TRBD2. With V trimmed by 6 bases and J by 11 bases, 25 bases remained unmatched. Germline CDR1 DFQATT, CDR2 SNEGSKA (reference sequence). The CDR3 totals 19 residues.

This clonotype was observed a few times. CDR3 bases: TGTGCCAGCAGTGAATCGGGGAACACCGGGGAGCTGTTTTTT. This sequence encodes CASSESGNTGELFF. The V and J genes are TRBV2 and TRBJ2-2; D is undetermined. Trimming shortened V by 2 bases and J by 1 base, and 5 bases separated the two germline ends. The CDR3 is made up of 14 amino acids. The V gene's germline CDR1 is SNHLY and CDR2 FYNNEI.

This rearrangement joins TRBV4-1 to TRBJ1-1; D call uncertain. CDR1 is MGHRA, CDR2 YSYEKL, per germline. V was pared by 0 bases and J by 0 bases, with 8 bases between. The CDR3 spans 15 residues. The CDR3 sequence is CASSQEYHLNTEAFF. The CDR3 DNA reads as TGCGCCAGCAGCCAAGAGTACCACCTGAACACTGAAGCTTTCTTT.